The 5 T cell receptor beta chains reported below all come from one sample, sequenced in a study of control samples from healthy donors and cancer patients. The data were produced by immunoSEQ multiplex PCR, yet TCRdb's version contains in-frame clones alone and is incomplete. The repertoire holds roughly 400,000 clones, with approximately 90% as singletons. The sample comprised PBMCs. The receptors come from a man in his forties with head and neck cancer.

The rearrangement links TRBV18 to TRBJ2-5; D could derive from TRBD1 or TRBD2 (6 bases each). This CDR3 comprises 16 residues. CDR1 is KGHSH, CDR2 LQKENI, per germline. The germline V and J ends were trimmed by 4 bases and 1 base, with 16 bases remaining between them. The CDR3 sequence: CASSLQTGGAQETQYF. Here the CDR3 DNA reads TGTGCCAGCTCACTCCAGACAGGAGGGGCCCAAGAGACCCAGTACTTC.

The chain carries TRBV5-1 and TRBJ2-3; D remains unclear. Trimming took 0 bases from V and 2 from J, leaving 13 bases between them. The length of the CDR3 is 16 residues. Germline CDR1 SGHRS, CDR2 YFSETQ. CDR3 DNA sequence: TGCGCCAGCAGCTTGGAAGGCCCTGGGAACACAGATACGCAGTATTTT. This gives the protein CASSLEGPGNTDTQYF.

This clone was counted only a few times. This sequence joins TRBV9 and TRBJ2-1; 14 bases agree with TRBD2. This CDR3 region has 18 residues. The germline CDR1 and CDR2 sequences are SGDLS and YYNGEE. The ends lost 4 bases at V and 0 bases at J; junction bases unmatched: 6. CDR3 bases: TGTGCCAGCAGCTCCAGTGGGACTAGCGGGAGCTCCTACAATGAGCAGTTCTTC. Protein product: CASSSSGTSGSSYNEQFF.

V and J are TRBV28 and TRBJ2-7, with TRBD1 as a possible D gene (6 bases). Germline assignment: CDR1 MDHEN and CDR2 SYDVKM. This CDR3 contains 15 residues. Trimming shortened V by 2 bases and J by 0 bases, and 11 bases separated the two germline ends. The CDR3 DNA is TGTGCCAGCAGTTTACTGGACAGCTTCTCCTACGAGCAGTACTTC. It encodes CASSLLDSFSYEQYF.

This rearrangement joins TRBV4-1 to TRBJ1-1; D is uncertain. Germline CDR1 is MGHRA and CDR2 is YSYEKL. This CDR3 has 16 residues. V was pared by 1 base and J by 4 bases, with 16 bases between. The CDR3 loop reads CASSQGRARVGTEAFF. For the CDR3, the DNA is TGCGCCAGCAGCCAAGGTCGGGCGAGAGTAGGCACTGAAGCTTTCTTT.